This T cell receptor (beta chain) is drawn from a study of response to subunit inactivated influenza vaccine. Study conclusions and caveats: The authors put forward the suggestion that each seasonal influenza vaccination may bring in only a limited number of new T cells.

Germline CDR1 is MNHEY and CDR2 is SVGEGT. The CDR3 runs 13 residues. Deletions cut 7 bases from V and 4 bases from J, with 13 bases between. TCRdb redid the calling of the RT-PCR reads with MiXCR, one entry per CDR3 protein. The table records about 180,000 distinct CDR3 sequences, around 8.8% of them present only once. This clonotype was seen ten or more times. Its antigen is unknown. This sequence joins TRBV6-2 or TRBV6-3 and TRBJ1-2, with D unclear. Material: non-naive T cells sorted from PBMCs, obtained on the day of vaccination. The TCR originated in a man aged 50 to 59 who received an inactivated influenza vaccine. In nucleotides, the CDR3 is TGTGCCAGCACCCCGGACGGTTCCTATGGCTACACCTTC. Translation gives CASTPDGSYGYTF.